Described below is a single TCR beta chain sequence and its context. No conserved phenylalanine or tryptophan ends this CDR3, so it is likely a read error. The record originates from a study of CD8+CD57+ T cells in acquired aplastic anemia. Across the study: Each DNA sample taken from sorted CD4+ and CD8+ cells came to 3 to 3.5 ug on average. Among healthy donors, CD4+ cells averaged about 11 million reads.

For CDR3 and TCR beta VDJ profiling, genomic DNA was the template used. TCRdb itself ran the reads through MiXCR, one entry per CDR3 protein. The sample lists hundreds of thousands of distinct CDR3 sequences; 55% to 75% were seen once. This CDR3 has 14 amino acids. In germline, CDR1 is KGHDR, CDR2 SFDVKD. This sequence joins TRBV24-1 and TRBJ1-4; D unresolved. Input material: sorted CD4+, CD8+, or CD8+CD57+ T cells (not recorded which) from PBMCs. The receptor comes from a human donor in good health, serving as a control. CDR3 region: CASSAQRAYESLFS. Here the CDR3 DNA reads TGTGCCAGCAGTGCTCAACGGGCGTATGAGAGCCTGTTTTCT.